This T cell receptor (beta chain) was sequenced in a study of cytomegalovirus exposure and HLA in healthy donors. Method: immunoSEQ multiplex PCR; TCRdb's copy keeps in-frame clones and lacks some. This table has 130,000 to 150,000 clones, roughly 92% appearing once. The germline V gene encodes CDR1 MGHRA and CDR2 YSYEKL. CDR3 size: 16 residues. The V gene lost 1 base and the J gene lost 4 bases, with 15 bases spanning the gap. The sequence came from a man in his late teens or twenties in good health and CMV-seronegative. The material sequenced was PBMCs. The rearrangement joins TRBV4-1 to TRBJ2-3, with D possibly TRBD1 on 6 matching bases. CDR3 in amino acids: CASSQGRGWAADTQYF. The CDR3 DNA reads TGCGCCAGCAGCCAAGGAAGGGGGTGGGCTGCAGATACGCAGTATTTT.